Given below is one T cell receptor (beta chain) in context. Its antigen is unknown. TCRdb keeps only in-frame clones here, not all; method: immunoSEQ multiplex PCR. The table records approximately 170,000 clones, approximately 81% of them present only once. Germline lookup yields CDR1 SGDLS and CDR2 YYNGEE. The V segment lost 0 bases and the J segment 5 bases; nucleotides outside the gene matches: 6. This CDR3 contains 15 residues. The record originates from a study of cytomegalovirus exposure and HLA in healthy donors. Study at large: The 120 or so validation repertoires used a platform that matched the one used for the approximately 690 first-cohort repertoires, as a later analysis reported.

The donors were in the approximately 120-subject validation cohort, distinct from the roughly 700-subject first cohort. Study-level results: CMV antigen specificity of a few CMV-associated chains was confirmed in vitro.

Specimen: PBMCs. The chain is built from TRBV9 and TRBJ2-5; 8 bases fit TRBD2. The receptor comes from a man between 18 and 35 years old in good health and CMV-seropositive. The CDR3 DNA reads as TGTGCCAGCAGCGTAGGGGGACTAGGCCGGGAGACCCAGTACTTC. The encoded protein is CASSVGGLGRETQYF.